These 32 T cell receptor beta chains came from one sample sequenced in a study of shared clonotypes between healthy human individuals. Assay: immunoSEQ multiplex PCR; the TCRdb copy retains only in-frame clones and omits some. The repertoire holds fewer than 1.6 million clones, with 97% to 99% as singletons. Material for sequencing was naive CD4+ T cells sorted from blood. Specified subset: CD45RA+ positively selected. These receptors were collected from a man younger than 45 in good health.

V is TRBV19 and J is TRBJ1-2; TRBD1 agrees at 8 bases. CDR1 and CDR2 from the germline V gene are LNHDA and SQIVND (reference sequence). J gave up 0 bases and V 10 bases, and 10 bases lay outside the gene matches. This CDR3 spans 15 amino acids. The chain's CDR3 is CATIASGGTNYGYTF. In nucleotides, the CDR3 is TGTGCCACTATAGCGTCAGGGGGCACTAACTATGGCTACACCTTC.

The V and J genes are TRBV7-2 and TRBJ2-1; D tentatively reads TRBD1 or TRBD2 (6 bases each). Germline V CDR1 and CDR2: SGHTA, FQGNSA. This CDR3 contains 17 residues. V was cut by 1 base and J by 8 bases, with 21 bases left in between. CDR3 DNA sequence: TGTGCCAGCAGCTTAGGGCGACAGGCTCTCCAGCGGGATGAGCAGTTCTTC. This sequence encodes CASSLGRQALQRDEQFF.

The chain carries TRBV6-5 and TRBJ2-5; D might be TRBD1 (6 bases). Germline CDR1 MNHEY, CDR2 SVGAGI. V lost 5 bases and J 5 bases, leaving 15 bases between the germline ends. The CDR3 loop spans 14 amino acids. The CDR3 region is CASSIRGVGETQYF. The CDR3, as DNA: TGTGCCAGCAGTATCAGGGGAGTAGGTGAGACCCAGTACTTC.

Here the CDR3 DNA reads TGCGCCAGCAGTGATAGCGGGAGTCCCTACAATGAGCAGTTCTTC. Residues: CASSDSGSPYNEQFF. The chain has TRBV10-1 and TRBJ2-1; 9 positions match TRBD2. CDR1 and CDR2 (germline): WNHNN, SYGVQD (reference sequence). Unmatched junction bases numbered 2, after V lost 3 bases and J lost 2 bases. The CDR3 is 15 amino acids.

V gene TRBV11-2 combines with J gene TRBJ1-2; D is undetermined. Trimming left V 6 bases short and J 7 bases short, with 12 bases between. Germline V gene data show CDR1 as SGHAT and CDR2 as FQNNGV. This CDR3 has 12 amino acids. CDR3 sequence: CASSSNIFGYTF. CDR3 bases: TGTGCCAGCAGTTCTAACATATTTGGCTACACCTTC.

This chain joins TRBV2 and TRBJ1-1; D remains unclear. Germline V lookup: CDR1 SNHLY, CDR2 FYNNEI. This CDR3 is 12 amino acids long. Deletions cut 9 bases from V and 1 base from J, with 9 bases between. CDR3 sequence (DNA): TGTGCCAGTGGCCGGAAGAACACTGAAGCTTTCTTT. It codes for CASGRKNTEAFF. The entire variable domain, with the rest obtained from reference TRBV2 and TRBJ1-1, is as follows: EPEVTQTPSHQVTQMGQEVILRCVPISNHLYFYWYRQILGQKVEFLVSFYNNEISEKSEIFDDQFSVERPDGSNFTLKIRSTKLEDSAMYFCASGRKNTEAFFGQGTRLTVV.

The V and J genes are TRBV7-2 and TRBJ2-7, with D perhaps TRBD1 (5 bases). The CDR3 totals 17 residues. Germline values: CDR1 SGHTA, CDR2 FQGNSA. V lost 3 bases, J lost 0 bases, and 18 bases lay in between. The DNA for the CDR3 is TGTGCCAGCAGCTTCCCTACCAGGGTAAAAGGCTCCTACGAGCAGTACTTC. Translating gives CASSFPTRVKGSYEQYF. The full variable domain, rest sourced from reference TRBV7-2 and TRBJ2-7, is GAGVSQSPSNKVTEKGKDVELRCDPISGHTALYWYRQSLGQGLEFLIYFQGNSAPDKSGLPSDRFSAERTGGSVSTLTIQRTQQEDSAVYLCASSFPTRVKGSYEQYFGPGTRLTVT.

The CDR3 region has the DNA TGTGCCAGCAGCCCGGGGGGGCAGCAGTACTTC. Protein: CASSPGGQQYF. The V and J genes are TRBV7-2 and TRBJ2-7, with 8 nucleotides matching TRBD2. CDR1 SGHTA and CDR2 FQGNSA come from the germline V gene. J lost 8 bases, V lost 5 bases, and 2 bases had no gene match. This CDR3 is built from 11 residues.

The chain joins TRBV5-4 to TRBJ1-1; no reliable D call. From germline, CDR1 is SGHNT and CDR2 YYREEE (reference sequence). V gave up 0 bases and J gave up 3 bases, with 15 bases separating them. The CDR3 runs 16 residues. The CDR3 protein is CASSLGPKTGDTEAFF. The CDR3 coding sequence is TGTGCCAGCAGCTTGGGCCCGAAAACTGGGGACACTGAAGCTTTCTTT.

In its sample, this clone was seen once. The J gene is TRBJ1-5, the V gene TRBV19; the D is unclear. CDR1 LNHDA and CDR2 SQIVND come from the germline V gene (reference sequence). The CDR3 contains 15 residues. The germline V and J ends were trimmed by 6 bases and 1 base, with 13 bases remaining between them. CDR3 residues: CASRPRAKSNQPQHF. CDR3 DNA sequence: TGTGCCAGTAGACCCCGCGCCAAAAGCAATCAGCCCCAGCATTTT.

The rearrangement links TRBV5-1 to TRBJ2-5, with 7 nucleotides matching TRBD2. J was trimmed by 3 bases and V by 4 bases; bases with no gene match: 6. The CDR3 sequence is 14 residues long. Germline-derived CDR1 and CDR2 are SGHRS and YFSETQ. Here the CDR3 reads CASSSTLAEETQYF. The CDR3 bases are TGCGCCAGCAGCAGTACTCTAGCGGAAGAGACCCAGTACTTC.

This clone occurred once. The chain employs TRBV7-2 and TRBJ2-7; tentatively, D is TRBD2 (6 bases). The CDR3 extends over 15 amino acids. Germline CDR1 reads SGHTA; CDR2 reads FQGNSA. V was clipped by 5 bases and J by 2 bases, with 16 bases between them. DNA of the CDR3: TGTGCCAGCAGCCCCCCCCAGCGGGCCACCTACGAGCAGTACTTC. It encodes CASSPPQRATYEQYF.

The count of this clone is one. This chain links TRBV5-1 with TRBJ1-1, with D hard to call. The V gene's germline CDR1 is SGHRS and CDR2 YFSETQ. Trimming pared 3 bases from V and 4 bases from J, leaving 19 bases between. This CDR3 spans 16 amino acids. The CDR3 DNA sequence: TGCGCCAGCAGCTGGAGTTGGGGTCGGAGTGGCACTGAAGCTTTCTTT. Translated, it gives CASSWSWGRSGTEAFF.

The V call is TRBV7-2, the J call TRBJ2-1; 10 bases line up with TRBD2. This CDR3 has 16 residues. Trimming removed 3 bases from V and 9 bases from J; junction bases left unmatched: 11. CDR1 is SGHTA, CDR2 FQGNSA, per germline. CDR3 loop: CASSLVIAGGRAEQFF. The CDR3 DNA reads as TGTGCCAGCAGCTTGGTTATAGCGGGAGGTAGAGCTGAGCAGTTCTTC.

The chain recombines TRBV4-1 with TRBJ2-7, with TRBD1 matching over 8 bases. This CDR3 is 18 amino acids long. Germline trimming cut 1 base from V and 4 bases from J; bases unmatched to any gene: 15. Germline CDR1 reads MGHRA; CDR2 reads YSYEKL. The CDR3 DNA is TGCGCCAGCAGCCAAGGACAGGGGCCCAACCTAGGTAAATACGAGCAGTACTTC. It codes for CASSQGQGPNLGKYEQYF.

In nucleotides, the CDR3 is TGTGCCAGCAGCTCCGGGACAGGCTCCTACGAGCAGTACTTC. Its translation is CASSSGTGSYEQYF. The chain joins TRBV7-9 to TRBJ2-7; 8 nucleotides match TRBD1. CDR3 length: 14 amino acids. Germline values: CDR1 SEHNR, CDR2 FQNEAQ (reference sequence). With 4 bases clipped from V and 0 bases from J, the junction kept 2 bases outside the gene matches.

To note about this clone: At the DNA level, this CDR3 is encoded by other sequences in the same sample as well. The rearrangement links TRBV5-1 to TRBJ2-7; 11 bases map to TRBD2. In germline, CDR1 is SGHRS, CDR2 YFSETQ. The length of the CDR3 is 14 residues. J gave up 4 bases and V 4 bases, and 4 bases lay outside the gene matches. CDR3 in DNA: TGCGCCAGCAGCCTGGGGACTAGCGGTTACGAGCAGTACTTC. As protein: CASSLGTSGYEQYF.

The rearrangement links TRBV10-3 to TRBJ2-5, with D perhaps TRBD1 (5 bases). Per germline, CDR1 ENHRY and CDR2 SYGVKD. V was shortened by 6 bases and J by 2 bases, with 13 bases between the two germline ends. There are 14 residues in the CDR3. The chain's CDR3 is CAIRDTISQETQYF. In DNA, the CDR3 is TGTGCCATCAGGGACACAATATCTCAAGAGACCCAGTACTTC.

V gene TRBV7-2 combines with J gene TRBJ2-1, with no clear D. CDR1 SGHTA and CDR2 FQGNSA come from the germline V gene. Trimming left V 5 bases short and J 7 bases short, with 15 bases between. CDR3 length: 14 amino acids. For the CDR3, the DNA is TGTGCCAGCAGCCAACAACAGTGGGAAAATGAGCAGTTCTTC. It is translated as CASSQQQWENEQFF.

The V and J genes are TRBV2 and TRBJ1-1; weak D call: TRBD1 (5 bases). The CDR3 loop spans 14 amino acids. CDR1 is SNHLY, CDR2 FYNNEI, per germline. The V gene lost 4 bases and the J gene lost 1 base, with 10 bases spanning the gap. DNA for the CDR3: TGTGCCAGCAGTGTGAGGGACGCGAACACTGAAGCTTTCTTT. Translation: CASSVRDANTEAFF.

The chain employs TRBV10-3 and TRBJ2-5, with D perhaps being TRBD1 or TRBD2 (5 bases each). This CDR3 spans 12 amino acids. V was cut by 10 bases and J by 3 bases, with 12 bases left in between. From germline, CDR1 is ENHRY and CDR2 SYGVKD. Here the CDR3 reads CATSGRKETQYF. CDR3 coding DNA: TGTGCCACATCAGGGAGAAAAGAGACCCAGTACTTC.

Details on this clone: The same CDR3 can be traced to other DNA sequences in this sample. The chain joins TRBV20-1 to TRBJ1-3; the D is unclear. In germline, CDR1 is DFQATT, CDR2 SNEGSKA (reference sequence). There are 11 residues in the CDR3. Trimming removed 5 bases from V and 4 bases from J, with 6 bases in between. The CDR3 DNA reads as TGCAGTGCTTCTAGGGGAAACACCATATATTTT. Translation gives CSASRGNTIYF.

The rearrangement joins TRBV4-3 to TRBJ2-2, with 14 nucleotides matching TRBD2. V lost 4 bases to trimming and J lost 1 base; unmatched junction nucleotides: 2. The CDR3 is 17 residues long. Germline CDR1 is LGHNA and CDR2 is YSLEER. The CDR3 here is CASSLGTSGRNTGELFF. The CDR3 bases are TGCGCCAGCAGCCTGGGGACTAGCGGGAGGAACACCGGGGAGCTGTTTTTT.

V gene TRBV9 combines with J gene TRBJ2-3; 10 bases map to TRBD2. The germline V gene has CDR1 SGDLS and CDR2 YYNGEE. This CDR3 comprises 15 residues. Germline trimming cut 6 bases from V and 2 bases from J; bases unmatched to any gene: 6. The CDR3 spells CASKSLAGVTDTQYF. CDR3 DNA: TGTGCCAGCAAGTCTCTAGCGGGAGTCACAGATACGCAGTATTTT.

The chain carries TRBV7-9 and TRBJ2-7, with D maybe TRBD1 (5 bases). Germline V lookup: CDR1 SEHNR, CDR2 FQNEAQ (reference sequence). Trimming stripped 5 bases from V and 2 bases from J, with 16 bases between. The CDR3 has 15 amino acids. The CDR3 region has the DNA TGTGCCAGCAGCCCTTCTGGGTTGGGGCCCTACGAGCAGTACTTC. As protein: CASSPSGLGPYEQYF.

The V and J genes are TRBV28 and TRBJ2-7; 12 nucleotides line up with TRBD2. Germline CDR1 is MDHEN and CDR2 is SYDVKM. The CDR3 consists of 14 residues. The ends lost 7 bases at V and 2 bases at J; junction bases unmatched: 3. CDR3 sequence (DNA): TGTGCCAGCACCCGACTAGCGGGAGCCTACGAGCAGTACTTC. Its protein is CASTRLAGAYEQYF.

The chain is built from TRBV6-1 and TRBJ2-7, with 7 positions matching TRBD1. Germline CDR1 and CDR2: MNHNS and SASEGT. The V segment lost 5 bases and the J segment 3 bases; nucleotides outside the gene matches: 4. The CDR3 contains 13 residues. CDR3 DNA: TGTGCCAGCAGTCCGACAGGGAGCTACGAGCAGTACTTC. It yields the protein CASSPTGSYEQYF.

V and J are TRBV7-9 and TRBJ2-3; TRBD2 agrees at 12 bases. The CDR3 totals 16 residues. Germline CDR1 reads SEHNR; CDR2 reads FQNEAQ (reference sequence). The J segment lost 5 bases and the V segment lost 1 base, leaving 4 bases of the junction unmatched. The CDR3 DNA sequence: TGTGCCAGCAGCTTAGGACTAGCGGGAGCTCGAGATACGCAGTATTTT. It specifies CASSLGLAGARDTQYF.

The chain joins TRBV2 to TRBJ1-4; D may be TRBD1 (5 bases). Trimming stripped 11 bases from V and 7 bases from J, with 17 bases between. Germline CDR1 is SNHLY and CDR2 is FYNNEI. This CDR3 has 13 residues. The CDR3 reads CAAQAQLGEKLFF. The CDR3 nucleotides read TGTGCCGCACAGGCCCAACTAGGTGAAAAACTGTTTTTT.

The chain employs TRBV2 and TRBJ1-4, with D possibly being TRBD1 (6 bases). V dropped 4 bases and J dropped 4 bases, with 13 bases sitting between them. Germline CDR1 is SNHLY and CDR2 is FYNNEI. The CDR3 runs 15 residues. The CDR3 sequence is CASSVKGGLNEKLFF. For the CDR3, the DNA is TGTGCCAGCAGTGTGAAGGGGGGCCTTAATGAAAAACTGTTTTTT.

The chain couples TRBV9 to TRBJ1-4; 8 bases are shared with TRBD1. With V trimmed by 4 bases and J by 7 bases, 9 bases remained unmatched. The CDR3 extends over 15 amino acids. Germline V gene data show CDR1 as SGDLS and CDR2 as YYNGEE. The CDR3 sequence: CASSPQTGGLEKLFF. The CDR3 region has the DNA TGTGCCAGCAGCCCCCAAACAGGGGGACTTGAAAAACTGTTTTTT. The whole variable domain, filled in from reference TRBV9 and TRBJ1-4, reads DSGVTQTPKHLITATGQRVTLRCSPRSGDLSVYWYQQSLDQGLQFLIQYYNGEERAKGNILERFSAQQFPDLHSELNLSSLELGDSALYFCASSPQTGGLEKLFFGSGTQLSVL.

The chain uses TRBV5-1 and TRBJ2-1, with 8 bases identical to TRBD2. V was pared by 0 bases and J by 9 bases, with 5 bases of the junction left unmatched. The CDR3 is made up of 14 amino acids. Looked up from germline, CDR1 is SGHRS and CDR2 is YFSETQ. The CDR3 spells CASSLEGLVPEQFF. The CDR3 coding sequence is TGCGCCAGCAGCTTGGAGGGACTAGTTCCTGAGCAGTTCTTC.